This T cell receptor (beta chain) is from a study of control samples from healthy donors and cancer patients (TCRdb year 2020). The protocol used for the library was the immunoSEQ multiplex PCR assay. Not all clones reach the TCRdb copy of this immuneACCESS table, which keeps in-frame sequences only. Checked studies attribute under half of the gap to unresolved V genes and leave the rest unexplained. This sample is represented by about 110,000 clones; just over 90% of them were singletons. Of the sample, more than 3.5% falls within the top ten clones. Concerning this clone itself: Its antigen is currently not known. Base qualities are not provided; no much larger clone lies one nucleotide away.

After removal of 1 base from V and 8 bases from J, the junction retains 4 bases not matched to a gene. The CDR3 sequence holds 15 residues, the cysteine and phenylalanine included. Kept here is only the CDR3 DNA, which spans 45 bases and is read in frame from base 1. CDR1 and CDR2 are drawn from the germline V gene: SGHRS, YFSETQ. The V and J genes are TRBV5-1 and TRBJ2-1; 12 junctional bases match TRBD2. The clonotype comes from a human donor in good health. The donor label of this sample is uncertain. Material for sequencing was blood. The nucleotide sequence is given as TGCGCCAGCAGCTTGACTAGCGGGGGGCGGGATGAGCAGTTCTTC. This codes for CASSLTSGGRDEQFF.